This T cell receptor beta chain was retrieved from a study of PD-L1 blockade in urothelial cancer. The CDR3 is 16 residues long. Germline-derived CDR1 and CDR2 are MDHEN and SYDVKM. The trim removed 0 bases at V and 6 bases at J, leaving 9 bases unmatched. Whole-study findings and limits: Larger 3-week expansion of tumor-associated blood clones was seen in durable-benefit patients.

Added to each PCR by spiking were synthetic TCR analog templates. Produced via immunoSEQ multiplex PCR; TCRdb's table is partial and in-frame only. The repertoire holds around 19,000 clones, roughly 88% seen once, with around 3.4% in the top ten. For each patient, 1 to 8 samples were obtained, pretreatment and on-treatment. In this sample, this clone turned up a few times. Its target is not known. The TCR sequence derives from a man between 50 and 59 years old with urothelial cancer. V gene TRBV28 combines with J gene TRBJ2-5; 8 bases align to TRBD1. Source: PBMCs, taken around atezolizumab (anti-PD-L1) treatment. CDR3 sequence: CASSLWGEGQGKTQYF. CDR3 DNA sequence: TGTGCCAGCAGTTTATGGGGGGAAGGACAGGGAAAGACCCAGTACTTC.